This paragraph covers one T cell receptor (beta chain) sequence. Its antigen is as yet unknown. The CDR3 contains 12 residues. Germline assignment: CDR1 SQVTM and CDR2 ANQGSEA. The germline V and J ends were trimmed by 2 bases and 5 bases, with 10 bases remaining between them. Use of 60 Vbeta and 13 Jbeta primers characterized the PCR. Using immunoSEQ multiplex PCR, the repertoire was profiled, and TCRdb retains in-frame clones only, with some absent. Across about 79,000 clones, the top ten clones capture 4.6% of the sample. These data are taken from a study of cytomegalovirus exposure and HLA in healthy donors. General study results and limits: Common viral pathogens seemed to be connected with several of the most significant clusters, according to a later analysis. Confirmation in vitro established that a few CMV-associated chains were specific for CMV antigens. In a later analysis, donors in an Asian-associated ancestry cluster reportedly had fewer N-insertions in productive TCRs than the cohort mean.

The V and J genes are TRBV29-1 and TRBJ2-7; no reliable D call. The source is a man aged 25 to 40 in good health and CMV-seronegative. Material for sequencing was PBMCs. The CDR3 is CSVETAQDEQYF. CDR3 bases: TGCAGCGTTGAAACGGCTCAGGACGAGCAGTACTTC.